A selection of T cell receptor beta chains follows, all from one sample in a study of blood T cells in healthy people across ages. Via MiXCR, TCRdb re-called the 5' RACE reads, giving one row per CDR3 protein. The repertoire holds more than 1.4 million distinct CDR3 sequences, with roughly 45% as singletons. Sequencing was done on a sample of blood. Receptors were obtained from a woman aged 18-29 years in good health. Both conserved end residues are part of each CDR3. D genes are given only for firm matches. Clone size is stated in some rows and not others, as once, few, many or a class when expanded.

CDR3nt: TGTGCCAGCAGTTACTCTGGGACTACCTCGCTTAATGAGCAGTACTTC
CDR3aa: CASSYSGTTSLNEQYF
abundance: .
v_gene: TRBV6-5
d_gene: TRBD2
j_gene: TRBJ2-5

CDR3nt: TGCAGCGTTGAAGAAGACAGACATGGCTACACCTTC
CDR3aa: CSVEEDRHGYTF
abundance: few
v_gene: TRBV29-1
d_gene: .
j_gene: TRBJ1-2

CDR3nt: TGCGCCAGCAGCCGGACGGCTCAGAGTAATGAAAAACTGTTTTTT
CDR3aa: CASSRTAQSNEKLFF
abundance: few
v_gene: TRBV4-1
d_gene: .
j_gene: TRBJ1-4

CDR3nt: TGTGCCAGCAGCTTTCAGGGGGCTAACTCCTACGAGCAGTACTTC
CDR3aa: CASSFQGANSYEQYF
abundance: .
v_gene: TRBV7-2
d_gene: TRBD1
j_gene: TRBJ2-7

CDR3nt: TGTGCCAGCAGCCGGGGGATTTACAATGAGCAGTTCTTC
CDR3aa: CASSRGIYNEQFF
abundance: few
v_gene: TRBV14
d_gene: .
j_gene: TRBJ2-1

CDR3nt: TGTGCCAGCAGTGAATGGGTCGGGGCCAAAGCTTTCTTT
CDR3aa: CASSEWVGAKAFF
abundance: .
v_gene: TRBV6-1
d_gene: .
j_gene: TRBJ1-1

CDR3nt: TGTGCCAGCAGCACTTACACAGGGGAACAGGGCTACACCTTC
CDR3aa: CASSTYTGEQGYTF
abundance: .
v_gene: TRBV7-2
d_gene: TRBD1
j_gene: TRBJ1-2

CDR3nt: TGTGCCGGCAGCCAAGGGGTTTTAGGCAATCAGCCCCAGCATTTT
CDR3aa: CAGSQGVLGNQPQHF
abundance: once
v_gene: TRBV3-1
d_gene: .
j_gene: TRBJ1-5

CDR3nt: TGTGCCAGCAGTTTAGACGGGACAGGGTTTTATGGCTACACCTTC
CDR3aa: CASSLDGTGFYGYTF
abundance: .
v_gene: TRBV27
d_gene: TRBD1
j_gene: TRBJ1-2

CDR3nt: TGTGCCAGCAGCTCGGTGACTAGCGGGTCTGGAGAGCAGTACTTC
CDR3aa: CASSSVTSGSGEQYF
abundance: few
v_gene: TRBV7-9
d_gene: TRBD2
j_gene: TRBJ2-7

CDR3nt: TGTGCCAGCAGCTTAGCGCAAATAACGACGCAGTATTTT
CDR3aa: CASSLAQITTQYF
abundance: few
v_gene: TRBV7-8
d_gene: .
j_gene: TRBJ2-3

CDR3nt: TGTGCTAGTGGTTTTTGGGAAAGCACAGATACGCAGTATTTT
CDR3aa: CASGFWESTDTQYF
abundance: .
v_gene: TRBV12-5
d_gene: .
j_gene: TRBJ2-3

CDR3nt: TGTGCCATCACGGGAGGGGGGAATGAGCAGTACTTC
CDR3aa: CAITGGGNEQYF
abundance: .
v_gene: TRBV10-3
d_gene: TRBD2
j_gene: TRBJ2-5

CDR3nt: TGTGCCAGCAGCTTAGCGCTAGGCGCCGGACCAACGCAGTATTTT
CDR3aa: CASSLALGAGPTQYF
abundance: .
v_gene: TRBV7-2
d_gene: .
j_gene: TRBJ2-3

CDR3nt: TGTGCCAGCAGTGCACTAGGATTTCAGGGTGAGCAGTTCTTC
CDR3aa: CASSALGFQGEQFF
abundance: .
v_gene: TRBV2
d_gene: .
j_gene: TRBJ2-1

CDR3nt: TGCAGCGGTACCCGGGCGAACACTGAAGCTTTCTTT
CDR3aa: CSGTRANTEAFF
abundance: few
v_gene: TRBV29-1
d_gene: .
j_gene: TRBJ1-1

CDR3nt: TGTGCCAGCTCACCACCACAGCAGGGTGGTTTTACAGATACGCAGTATTTT
CDR3aa: CASSPPQQGGFTDTQYF
abundance: .
v_gene: TRBV18
d_gene: .
j_gene: TRBJ2-3

CDR3nt: TGTGCCAGCAGTGTGCGACAGGGTAGGAGCACAGATACGCAGTATTTT
CDR3aa: CASSVRQGRSTDTQYF
abundance: .
v_gene: TRBV6-1
d_gene: TRBD1
j_gene: TRBJ2-3

CDR3nt: TGCAGTGCTGGCTGGGCAGAGGGGGGCCTCTACAATGAGCAGTTCTTC
CDR3aa: CSAGWAEGGLYNEQFF
abundance: .
v_gene: TRBV20-1
d_gene: .
j_gene: TRBJ2-1

CDR3nt: TGTGCCAGCAGGGACAACGTCTATGGCTACACCTTC
CDR3aa: CASRDNVYGYTF
abundance: .
v_gene: TRBV6-1
d_gene: .
j_gene: TRBJ1-2

CDR3nt: TGTGCCAGCAGTGCGCCCGGCCGCGGGATCTATGGCTACACCTTC
CDR3aa: CASSAPGRGIYGYTF
abundance: few
v_gene: TRBV12-3/TRBV12-4
d_gene: .
j_gene: TRBJ1-2

CDR3nt: TGCAGTGCTGCCGGGACTAACTCCTACGAGCAGTACTTC
CDR3aa: CSAAGTNSYEQYF
abundance: few
v_gene: TRBV20-1
d_gene: TRBD2
j_gene: TRBJ2-7

CDR3nt: TGCGCCAGCAGCTTGGAACTCATAGCGGGAGGGAGTTACGAGCAGTACTTC
CDR3aa: CASSLELIAGGSYEQYF
abundance: .
v_gene: TRBV5-1
d_gene: TRBD2
j_gene: TRBJ2-7

CDR3nt: TGTGCCAGCACACCCACACCGGTGGTTTACGAGCAGTACTTC
CDR3aa: CASTPTPVVYEQYF
abundance: .
v_gene: TRBV2
d_gene: .
j_gene: TRBJ2-7

CDR3nt: TGTGCCAGCAGTTTAAGAAGGGGAGGGACCCAGTACTTC
CDR3aa: CASSLRRGGTQYF
abundance: .
v_gene: TRBV27
d_gene: .
j_gene: TRBJ2-5

CDR3nt: TGTGCCAGCAGTCCGCCGGGACACCTCCTCTACAATGAGCAGTTCTTC
CDR3aa: CASSPPGHLLYNEQFF
abundance: few
v_gene: TRBV5-5
d_gene: .
j_gene: TRBJ2-1

CDR3nt: TGCAGTGCTAGACCGCGGGACAGGGCGTATTCACCCCTCCACTTT
CDR3aa: CSARPRDRAYSPLHF
abundance: few
v_gene: TRBV20-1
d_gene: TRBD1
j_gene: TRBJ1-6

CDR3nt: TGTGCCAGCAGCTTACCGGGACTAGCGGGGCCAGGTCGGGAGCAGTTCTTC
CDR3aa: CASSLPGLAGPGREQFF
abundance: few
v_gene: TRBV7-2
d_gene: TRBD2
j_gene: TRBJ2-1

CDR3nt: TGTGCCAGCAGGACAGGGGCGATGGATTCACCCCTCCACTTT
CDR3aa: CASRTGAMDSPLHF
abundance: few
v_gene: TRBV13
d_gene: TRBD1
j_gene: TRBJ1-6

CDR3nt: TGTGCCAGCACCGGCAGTATGAAAGAGACCCAGTACTTC
CDR3aa: CASTGSMKETQYF
abundance: .
v_gene: TRBV27
d_gene: .
j_gene: TRBJ2-5

CDR3nt: TGTGCCAGCAGCTTAGAGAGGGGTAGAGGGGTAGTTCATTCACCCCTCCACTTT
CDR3aa: CASSLERGRGVVHSPLHF
abundance: .
v_gene: TRBV7-2
d_gene: .
j_gene: TRBJ1-6

CDR3nt: TGTGCCAGCAGGTACAATTCCTACGAGCAGTACTTC
CDR3aa: CASRYNSYEQYF
abundance: .
v_gene: TRBV2
d_gene: .
j_gene: TRBJ2-7

CDR3nt: TGTGCCTGGAGATTGACCGGGACAGGGTTCTATGGCTACACCTTC
CDR3aa: CAWRLTGTGFYGYTF
abundance: few
v_gene: TRBV30
d_gene: TRBD1
j_gene: TRBJ1-2

CDR3nt: TGTGCCAGCAGCCCGACAGCAGCCCTTGGAGAAAAACTGTTTTTT
CDR3aa: CASSPTAALGEKLFF
abundance: .
v_gene: TRBV7-9
d_gene: .
j_gene: TRBJ1-4

CDR3nt: TGCGCCAGCAGCTCCGACCCAAACAGAGGGAATGAGCAGTTCTTC
CDR3aa: CASSSDPNRGNEQFF
abundance: .
v_gene: TRBV5-1
d_gene: .
j_gene: TRBJ2-1

CDR3nt: TGTGCCAGCAGCCTACTAGCGGCGTTACAAGAGACCCAGTACTTC
CDR3aa: CASSLLAALQETQYF
abundance: many
v_gene: TRBV2
d_gene: TRBD2
j_gene: TRBJ2-5

CDR3nt: TGTGCCAGCAGTCAAGAATTGGGACTAACGCACTACAATGAGCAGTTCTTC
CDR3aa: CASSQELGLTHYNEQFF
abundance: .
v_gene: TRBV14
d_gene: TRBD2
j_gene: TRBJ2-1

CDR3nt: TGTGCCACCAGCTCGGGGGGGCTTGTGAATGAGCAGTTCTTC
CDR3aa: CATSSGGLVNEQFF
abundance: few
v_gene: TRBV15
d_gene: TRBD2
j_gene: TRBJ2-1

CDR3nt: TGCAGTGCCCCGGGGACTAGCGGGGGGTATGATGAGCAGTTCTTC
CDR3aa: CSAPGTSGGYDEQFF
abundance: few
v_gene: TRBV20-1
d_gene: TRBD2
j_gene: TRBJ2-1